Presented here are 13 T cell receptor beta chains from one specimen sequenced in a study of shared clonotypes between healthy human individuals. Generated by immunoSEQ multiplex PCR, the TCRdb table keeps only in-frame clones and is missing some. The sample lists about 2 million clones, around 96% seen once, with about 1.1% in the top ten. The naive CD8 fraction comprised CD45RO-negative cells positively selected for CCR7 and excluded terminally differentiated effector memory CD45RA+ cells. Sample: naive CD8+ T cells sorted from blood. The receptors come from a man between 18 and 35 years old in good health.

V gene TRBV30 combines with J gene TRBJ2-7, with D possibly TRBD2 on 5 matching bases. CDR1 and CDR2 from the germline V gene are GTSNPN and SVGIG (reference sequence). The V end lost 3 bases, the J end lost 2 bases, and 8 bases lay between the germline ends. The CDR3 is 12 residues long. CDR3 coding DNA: TGTGCCTGGAGGGCCGGGACCTACGAGCAGTACTTC. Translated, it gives CAWRAGTYEQYF.

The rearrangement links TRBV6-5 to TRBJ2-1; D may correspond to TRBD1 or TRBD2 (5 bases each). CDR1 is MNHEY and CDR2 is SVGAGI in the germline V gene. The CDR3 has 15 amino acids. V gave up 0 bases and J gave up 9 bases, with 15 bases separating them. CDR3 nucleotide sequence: TGTGCCAGCAGTTACTCGGGGACGGACAATGCTGAGCAGTTCTTC. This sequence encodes CASSYSGTDNAEQFF.

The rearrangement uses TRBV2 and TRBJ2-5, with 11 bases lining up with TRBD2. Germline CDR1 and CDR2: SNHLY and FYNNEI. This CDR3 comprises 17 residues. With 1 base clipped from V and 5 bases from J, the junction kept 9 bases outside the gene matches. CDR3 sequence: CASSEVGLAGPMETQYF. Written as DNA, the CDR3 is TGTGCCAGCAGTGAAGTAGGACTAGCGGGCCCTATGGAGACCCAGTACTTC.

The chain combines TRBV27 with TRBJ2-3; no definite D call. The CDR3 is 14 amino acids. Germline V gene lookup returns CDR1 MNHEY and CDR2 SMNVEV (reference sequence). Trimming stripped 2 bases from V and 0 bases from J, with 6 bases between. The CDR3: CASSLVSSTDTQYF. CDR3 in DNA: TGTGCCAGCAGTTTAGTGAGCAGCACAGATACGCAGTATTTT.

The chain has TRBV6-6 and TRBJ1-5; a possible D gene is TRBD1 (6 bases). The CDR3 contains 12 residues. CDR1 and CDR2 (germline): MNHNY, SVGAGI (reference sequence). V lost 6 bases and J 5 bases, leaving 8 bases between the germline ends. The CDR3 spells CASRHRDQPQHF. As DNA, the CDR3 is TGTGCCAGCAGACACAGGGATCAGCCCCAGCATTTT.

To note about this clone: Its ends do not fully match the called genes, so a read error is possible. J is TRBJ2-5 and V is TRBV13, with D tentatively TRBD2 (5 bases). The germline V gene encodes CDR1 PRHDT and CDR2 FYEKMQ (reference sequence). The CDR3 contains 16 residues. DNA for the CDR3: TGTGCCAGCAGCTTAGGCCTTACTAGGGATCAAGGGACCCAGTACTTC. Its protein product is CASSLGLTRDQGTQYF.

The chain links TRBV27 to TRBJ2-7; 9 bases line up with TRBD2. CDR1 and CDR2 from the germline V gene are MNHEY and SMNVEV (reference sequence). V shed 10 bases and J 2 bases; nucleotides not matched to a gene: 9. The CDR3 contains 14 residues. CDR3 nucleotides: TGTGCCACCGAGGCTAGCGGGAATACCTACGAGCAGTACTTC. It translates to CATEASGNTYEQYF.

CDR3 amino acids: CASSYTQNSPLHF. As DNA, the CDR3 is TGTGCCAGCAGTTACACCCAGAATTCACCCCTCCACTTT. The chain employs TRBV6-5 and TRBJ1-6; no clear D. CDR3 length: 13 residues. V lost 2 bases to trimming and J lost 7 bases, with 6 bases between them. Germline-derived CDR1 and CDR2 are MNHEY and SVGAGI.

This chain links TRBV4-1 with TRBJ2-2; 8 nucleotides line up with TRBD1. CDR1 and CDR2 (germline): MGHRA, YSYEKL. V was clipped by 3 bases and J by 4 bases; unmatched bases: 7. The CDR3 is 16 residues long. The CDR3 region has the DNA TGCGCCAGCAGCCATGGCCAGGGGGCCCTCACCGGGGAGCTGTTTTTT. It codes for CASSHGQGALTGELFF.

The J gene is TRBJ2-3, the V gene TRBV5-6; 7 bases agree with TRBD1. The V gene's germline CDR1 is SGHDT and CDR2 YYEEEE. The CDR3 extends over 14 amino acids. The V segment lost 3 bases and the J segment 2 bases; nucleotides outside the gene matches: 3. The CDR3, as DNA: TGTGCCAGCAGCTCACAGGGGACCACAGATACGCAGTATTTT. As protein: CASSSQGTTDTQYF.

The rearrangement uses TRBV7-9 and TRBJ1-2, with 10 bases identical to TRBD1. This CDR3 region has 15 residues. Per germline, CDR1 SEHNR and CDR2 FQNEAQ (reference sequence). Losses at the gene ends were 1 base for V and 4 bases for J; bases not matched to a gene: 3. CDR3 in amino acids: CASSLGTGGVYGYTF. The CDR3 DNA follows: TGTGCCAGCAGCTTAGGGACAGGGGGTGTCTATGGCTACACCTTC.

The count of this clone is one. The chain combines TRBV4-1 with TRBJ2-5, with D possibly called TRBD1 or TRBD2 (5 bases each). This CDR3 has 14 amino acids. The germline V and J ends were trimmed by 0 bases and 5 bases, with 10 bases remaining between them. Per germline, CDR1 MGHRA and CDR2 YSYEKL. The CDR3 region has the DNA TGCGCCAGCAGCCAAGATGGGGGTGGCGAGACCCAGTACTTC. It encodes CASSQDGGGETQYF.

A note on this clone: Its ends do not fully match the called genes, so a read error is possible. CDR3 in amino acids: CASSSASLPSHEQYF. The CDR3 nucleotides are TGTGCCAGCAGCTCGGCCTCCCTACCCTCCCACGAGCAGTACTTC. This chain uses TRBV7-2 with TRBJ2-7; D not resolved. The CDR3 runs to 15 residues. Germline CDR1 is SGHTA and CDR2 is FQGNSA.